This T cell receptor (beta chain) was observed in a study of identical twins. TCRdb re-called the 5' RACE reads with MiXCR, one entry per CDR3 protein. The table lists approximately 550,000 distinct CDR3 sequences, approximately 20% of them singletons. This clonotype showed up just a few times. These records were also assigned to another study, of yellow fever vaccine responses in identical twins. This second report adds: In identical twins, vaccine T cell responses appeared partly shared and partly individual.

Source material: CD4+ T cells sorted from blood. The sequence was obtained from a woman younger than 35 in good health.

The CDR3 spells CSHMKGGWETQYF. The CDR3, as DNA: TGCAGTCACATGAAGGGGGGTTGGGAGACCCAGTACTTC. The V gene is TRBV20-1, the J gene TRBJ2-5; the D gene could be TRBD1 or TRBD2 (6 bases each). This CDR3 region has 13 residues. Trimming took off 8 bases at V and 5 bases at J, with 18 bases between the two ends. Looked up from germline, CDR1 is DFQATT and CDR2 is SNEGSKA (reference sequence).